The 8 T cell receptor beta chains presented below share a single source sample, sequenced in a study of shared clonotypes between healthy human individuals. This table comes from immunoSEQ multiplex PCR, and its TCRdb copy is limited to in-frame clones, with some not included. Of some 2.3 million clones detected, more than 85% appear once; the ten largest clones hold under 0.45%. Sequencing used naive CD4+ T cells from PBMCs. Subset defined: CD45RA+ positively selected. These TCRs come from a man between 18 and 35 years old in good health. Some clones in this sample may be carry-over from other donors' samples.

The CDR3 coding sequence is TGTGCCAGCTCACCATCAGCGGGAGGGGCGCAGCCCCAGCATTTT. Translated: CASSPSAGGAQPQHF. The rearrangement links TRBV18 to TRBJ1-5, with D possibly matching TRBD1 (5 bases). Trimming removed 2 bases at V and 7 bases at J, with 15 bases between. The CDR3 loop spans 15 amino acids. Germline CDR1 and CDR2: KGHSH and LQKENI. Full variable domain (outside the CDR3, taken from reference TRBV18 and TRBJ1-5): NAGVMQNPRHLVRRRGQEARLRCSPMKGHSHVYWYRQLPEEGLKFMVYLQKENIIDESGMPKERFSAEFPKEGPSILRIQQVVRGDSAAYFCASSPSAGGAQPQHFGDGTRLSIL.

The rearrangement uses TRBV18 and TRBJ2-2; 14 bases fit TRBD2. The CDR3 loop spans 17 amino acids. CDR1 is KGHSH and CDR2 is LQKENI in the germline V gene. The trim removed 3 bases at V and 7 bases at J, leaving 7 bases unmatched. In DNA form, the CDR3 reads TGTGCCAGCTCACCCCAGACTAGCGGGAGGGCCATCGGGGAGCTGTTTTTT. Its translation is CASSPQTSGRAIGELFF. Full variable domain (outside the CDR3, taken from reference TRBV18 and TRBJ2-2): NAGVMQNPRHLVRRRGQEARLRCSPMKGHSHVYWYRQLPEEGLKFMVYLQKENIIDESGMPKERFSAEFPKEGPSILRIQQVVRGDSAAYFCASSPQTSGRAIGELFFGEGSRLTVL.

V usage is TRBV28 and J usage is TRBJ1-5; D gene ambiguous. V gave up 4 bases and J gave up 5 bases, with 9 bases separating them. Germline values: CDR1 MDHEN, CDR2 SYDVKM. CDR3 length equals 13 residues. In DNA form, the CDR3 reads TGTGCCAGCAGTTGGCCTAACGATCAGCCCCAGCATTTT. Its translation: CASSWPNDQPQHF. The full variable domain, completed using reference TRBV28 and TRBJ1-5, is DVKVTQSSRYLVKRTGEKVFLECVQDMDHENMFWYRQDPGLGLRLIYFSYDVKMKEKGDIPEGYSVSREKKERFSLILESASTNQTSMYLCASSWPNDQPQHFGDGTRLSIL.

The chain combines TRBV5-1 with TRBJ2-3, with 13 bases fitting TRBD2. From germline, CDR1 is SGHRS and CDR2 YFSETQ. V lost 4 bases, J lost 2 bases, and 19 bases stayed unmatched. The CDR3 consists of 21 residues. This CDR3 reads CASSPNLRLAGGPPFTDTQYF. The DNA of the CDR3 is TGCGCCAGCAGCCCGAACCTCCGACTAGCGGGAGGCCCGCCCTTCACAGATACGCAGTATTTT.

The chain joins TRBV7-2 to TRBJ2-3, with 7 bases lining up with TRBD1. V gave up 4 bases and J gave up 4 bases; unmatched junction bases: 17. Germline-derived CDR1 and CDR2 are SGHTA and FQGNSA. This CDR3 is built from 18 residues. Here the CDR3 reads CASSSTGSTGVGADTQYF. Here the CDR3 DNA reads TGTGCCAGCAGCTCGACAGGATCCACAGGGGTCGGGGCAGATACGCAGTATTTT. Combining the CDR3 with reference TRBV7-2 and TRBJ2-3 gives the whole variable domain GAGVSQSPSNKVTEKGKDVELRCDPISGHTALYWYRQSLGQGLEFLIYFQGNSAPDKSGLPSDRFSAERTGGSVSTLTIQRTQQEDSAVYLCASSSTGSTGVGADTQYFGPGTRLTVL.

This clone was detected only once. V usage is TRBV19 and J usage is TRBJ2-5, with 9 nucleotides matching TRBD1. From germline, CDR1 is LNHDA and CDR2 SQIVND (reference sequence). J lost 4 bases, V lost 6 bases, and 9 bases had no gene match. There are 15 residues in the CDR3. The CDR3 sequence: CASSPGTGFGETQYF. The CDR3 DNA sequence: TGTGCCAGTAGCCCCGGGACAGGGTTTGGAGAGACCCAGTACTTC.

A single count supports this clone. Here the CDR3 reads CASINRQGSGNTIYF. CDR3 coding DNA: TGTGCCAGCATCAACAGACAGGGGTCTGGAAACACCATATATTTT. The chain combines TRBV6-6 with TRBJ1-3; 8 bases align to TRBD1. CDR3 length: 15 amino acids. Germline V gene sequence: CDR1 MNHNY, CDR2 SVGAGI (reference sequence). V shed 7 bases, J shed 1 base, and the junction held 6 bases outside the gene matches.

This chain connects TRBV5-8 to TRBJ2-3; tentatively, D is TRBD2 (6 bases). Trimming took 6 bases from V and 9 from J, leaving 26 bases between them. Germline V gives CDR1 SGHTS, CDR2 YDEGEE. CDR3 size: 16 residues. CDR3 in DNA: TGTGCCAGCAAGGTTGTTTGGGATACGAGGGGAGGCACGCAGTATTTT. Translated: CASKVVWDTRGGTQYF.